What follows are 14 T cell receptor beta chains derived from one specimen sequenced in a study of cytomegalovirus exposure and HLA in healthy donors. The PCR employed 60 Vbeta primers together with 13 Jbeta primers. Here immunoSEQ multiplex PCR was the method, and the copy in TCRdb shows in-frame clones only, minus some. The table includes 100,000 to 150,000 clones, roughly two thirds detected once. Material: PBMCs. The receptor source for this set is a man aged 30 to 45 in good health and CMV-seropositive.

The gene calls are TRBV5-1 and TRBJ1-2; D unresolved. Trimming took off 2 bases at V and 8 bases at J, with 16 bases between the two ends. The CDR3 loop spans 14 amino acids. Germline-derived CDR1 and CDR2 are SGHRS and YFSETQ. CDR3: CASSFGDGGRGYTF. In DNA form, the CDR3 reads TGCGCCAGCAGCTTTGGTGATGGAGGGAGGGGCTACACCTTC.

V and J are TRBV5-3 and TRBJ1-5, with a possible D match to TRBD1 (6 bases). TRBV5-3 is recorded as an ORF, its role being uncertain. V was clipped by 4 bases and J by 1 base, with 21 bases between them. This CDR3 region has 18 residues. This chain's CDR3 is CARSHGQTRFLSNQPQHF. As DNA, the CDR3 is TGTGCCAGAAGCCACGGACAGACCAGATTTTTAAGCAATCAGCCCCAGCATTTT.

This clone was recorded a few times. V gene TRBV29-1 combines with J gene TRBJ2-6; perhaps TRBD1 as D (6 bases). The CDR3 has 15 residues. The ends were cut back, 7 bases at V and 0 bases at J, with 13 bases in the middle. Germline values: CDR1 SQVTM, CDR2 ANQGSEA. The CDR3 DNA reads TGCAGCGCCTTAGGACAGCCCTCTGGGGCCAACGTCCTGACTTTC. This gives the protein CSALGQPSGANVLTF. Full variable domain (remainder filled in from reference TRBV29-1 and TRBJ2-6): SAVISQKPSRDICQRGTSLTIQCQVDSQVTMMFWYRQQPGQSLTLIATANQGSEATYESGFVIDKFPISRPNLTFSTLTVSNMSPEDSSIYLCSALGQPSGANVLTFGAGSRLTVL.

This chain links TRBV5-1 with TRBJ2-1, with 14 bases lining up with TRBD2. After removal of 3 bases from V and 5 bases from J, the junction contained 10 bases not matched to a gene. CDR3 length equals 18 residues. Germline CDR1 SGHRS, CDR2 YFSETQ. CDR3 nucleotides: TGCGCCAGCAGCTCTGGGACTAGCGGGGGCCTGGGGGACAATGAGCAGTTCTTC. Amino acid sequence: CASSSGTSGGLGDNEQFF.

This clone was detected once. V and J are TRBV6-5 and TRBJ1-4; D gene uncertain. The V gene's germline CDR1 is MNHEY and CDR2 SVGAGI. V gave up 2 bases and J gave up 3 bases, with 13 bases separating them. This CDR3 comprises 16 residues. The DNA of the CDR3 is TGTGCCAGCAGTTACGGCGGGAGAGCGGCTAATGAAAAACTGTTTTTT. This sequence encodes CASSYGGRAANEKLFF.

J is TRBJ2-5 and V is TRBV4-1; TRBD2 matches at 15 bases. Trimming cost V 0 bases and J 2 bases; bases outside gene matches: 7. The V gene's germline CDR1 is MGHRA and CDR2 YSYEKL. This CDR3 is built from 19 residues. CDR3 in DNA: TGCGCCAGCAGCCAAGAATTGGGGACTAGCGGGAGGAGGCAAGAGACCCAGTACTTC. Translation gives CASSQELGTSGRRQETQYF.

The rearrangement joins TRBV5-1 to TRBJ2-1, with TRBD1 matching 7 bases. V shed 0 bases, J shed 4 bases, and the junction held 4 bases outside the gene matches. The CDR3 contains 15 residues. The V gene's germline CDR1 is SGHRS and CDR2 YFSETQ. CDR3 sequence reads: CASSLGTGIYNEQFF. The CDR3 DNA sequence: TGCGCCAGCAGCTTGGGGACAGGAATTTACAATGAGCAGTTCTTC.

The V call is TRBV7-8, the J call TRBJ1-1; weak D call: TRBD1 (6 bases). Deletions cut 4 bases from V and 1 base from J, with 25 bases between. The CDR3 has 19 amino acids. Germline CDR1 reads SGHVS; CDR2 reads FQNEAQ. CDR3 loop: CASSWRRGPRRVANTEAFF. The CDR3 DNA is TGTGCCAGCAGCTGGCGCAGGGGTCCCAGGAGAGTCGCGAACACTGAAGCTTTCTTT.

The chain is built from TRBV27 and TRBJ1-3; D uncertain. Germline CDR1 and CDR2: MNHEY and SMNVEV (reference sequence). V lost 6 bases to trimming and J lost 0 bases, with 15 bases between them. This CDR3 has 16 residues. Here the CDR3 reads CASSPTPRSSGNTIYF. The CDR3 DNA sequence: TGTGCCAGCAGCCCCACCCCACGGTCCTCTGGAAACACCATATATTTT.

The V gene is TRBV5-1, the J gene TRBJ2-7; the D gene is possibly TRBD1 (6 bases). V lost 2 bases and J lost 4, with 7 bases in between. The CDR3 length is 12 residues. The germline gives CDR1 SGHRS, CDR2 YFSETQ. The CDR3 protein is CASSLQGYEQYF. The CDR3 DNA is TGCGCCAGCAGCTTACAGGGATACGAGCAGTACTTC.

The chain is built from TRBV15 and TRBJ2-3; D uncertain. This CDR3 is 12 amino acids long. Germline CDR1 reads LNHNV; CDR2 reads YYDKDF (reference sequence). V lost 6 bases to trimming and J lost 5 bases, with 9 bases between them. Written as DNA, the CDR3 is TGTGCCACCAGTCCCCTACGAGATACGCAGTATTTT. Translated, it gives CATSPLRDTQYF.

The chain couples TRBV5-1 to TRBJ2-5, with TRBD1 matching 7 bases. Germline V gene data show CDR1 as SGHRS and CDR2 as YFSETQ. The junction had 4 bases not matched to a gene; V was cut back by 0 bases and J by 2 bases. This CDR3 is 15 amino acids long. Written as DNA, the CDR3 is TGCGCCAGCAGCTTGGTAGGGGGCATTCAAGAGACCCAGTACTTC. This codes for CASSLVGGIQETQYF.

The gene calls are TRBV6-1 and TRBJ2-7; 13 nucleotides match TRBD2. The V segment lost 3 bases and the J segment 3 bases; nucleotides outside the gene matches: 5. Germline V gene sequence: CDR1 MNHNS, CDR2 SASEGT. This CDR3 is built from 16 residues. The CDR3: CASSDRLAGGLYEQYF. The CDR3 DNA reads TGTGCCAGCAGTGACCGACTAGCGGGAGGTCTCTACGAGCAGTACTTC.

The J gene is TRBJ2-1, the V gene TRBV11-1; 7 bases map to TRBD1. V gave up 2 bases and J gave up 0 bases; unmatched junction bases: 1. Germline V CDR1 and CDR2: SGHAT, FQDESV (reference sequence). The CDR3 covers 15 residues. CDR3 DNA: TGTGCCAGCAGCTTATCAGGGGGCTCCTACAATGAGCAGTTCTTC. Translating gives CASSLSGGSYNEQFF.